The 10 T cell receptor beta chains reported below all come from one sample, sequenced in a study of naive and memory T cell subsets. Blood and skin TCR RNA was reverse transcribed with alpha and beta constant primers. One entry per CDR3 protein, called by TCRdb with MiXCR from the 5' RACE reads. The sample consists of approximately 24,000 distinct CDR3 sequences, 20% to 25% of them appearing once. Whole-blood samples were 2.5 to 3 ml of peripheral blood from healthy adult volunteers. These receptors all stem from a female donor in good health.

The chain has TRBV13 and TRBJ1-1; D gene ambiguous. The V gene lost 5 bases and the J gene lost 2 bases, with 3 bases spanning the gap. Looked up from germline, CDR1 is PRHDT and CDR2 is FYEKMQ (reference sequence). The CDR3 spans 11 residues. The chain's CDR3 is CASSHNTEAFF. In DNA, the CDR3 is TGTGCCAGCAGCCATAACACTGAAGCTTTCTTT.

A few counts support this clonotype. The chain links TRBV29-1 to TRBJ2-6; the D gene is possibly TRBD1 (6 bases). The germline V and J ends were trimmed by 5 bases and 0 bases, with 11 bases remaining between them. CDR1 SQVTM and CDR2 ANQGSEA come from the germline V gene. This CDR3 is 15 amino acids long. The CDR3 region is CSVWTAASGANVLTF. CDR3 nucleotide sequence: TGCAGCGTTTGGACAGCCGCCTCTGGGGCCAACGTCCTGACTTTC.

This clonotype appeared many times. This sequence joins TRBV29-1 and TRBJ2-1; D is unresolved. Germline-derived CDR1 and CDR2 are SQVTM and ANQGSEA. V lost 4 bases to trimming and J lost 9 bases, with 22 bases between them. The CDR3 spans 15 residues. The CDR3 bases are TGCAGCGTTGTGTCGGTGGGTGGAACCCCACGTGAGCAGTTCTTC. Protein sequence: CSVVSVGGTPREQFF.

In this sample, this clonotype is medium-sized. The V gene is TRBV5-6, the J gene TRBJ2-7, with D uncertain. The germline V gene has CDR1 SGHDT and CDR2 YYEEEE. The V end was cut by 0 bases, the J end by 2 bases, with 0 bases between. The CDR3 contains 11 residues. CDR3 nucleotides: TGTGCCAGCAGCTTGGCCTACGAGCAGTACTTC. Its translation is CASSLAYEQYF.

This clonotype turned up a few times. The rearrangement joins TRBV7-3 to TRBJ2-5; D call uncertain. There are 14 residues in the CDR3. Trimming shortened V by 5 bases and J by 2 bases, and 12 bases separated the two germline ends. Per the germline V gene, CDR1 is SGHTA and CDR2 is FQGTGA. CDR3 loop: CASSPTGLQETQYF. The DNA of the CDR3 is TGTGCCAGCAGCCCGACGGGTCTACAAGAGACCCAGTACTTC.

This clonotype was observed many times. V is TRBV28 and J is TRBJ2-1; the D is unclear. The germline CDR1 and CDR2 sequences are MDHEN and SYDVKM. This CDR3 spans 11 amino acids. The V gene lost 5 bases and the J gene lost 10 bases, with 9 bases spanning the gap. The CDR3 protein is CASSVGREQFF. The CDR3 nucleotides read TGTGCCAGCAGTGTGGGCAGGGAGCAGTTCTTC.

The chain has TRBV6-2 or TRBV6-3 and TRBJ2-5; D remains ambiguous. V was clipped by 7 bases and J by 5 bases, with 8 bases between them. This CDR3 is built from 11 residues. From germline, CDR1 is MNHEY and CDR2 SVGEGT. The chain's CDR3 is CASNNVETQYF. The CDR3, as DNA: TGTGCCAGCAACAACGTTGAGACCCAGTACTTC.

This clonotype was seen many times. The genes are TRBV10-1 and TRBJ2-3, with a tentative D call TRBD1 (7 bases). Deletions cut 5 bases from V and 3 bases from J, with 12 bases between. Germline-derived CDR1 and CDR2 are WNHNN and SYGVQD (reference sequence). The CDR3 has 14 amino acids. The CDR3 DNA is TGCGCCAGCAGTCGCGGGACAGCGACAGATACGCAGTATTTT. It translates to CASSRGTATDTQYF.

This clonotype has a count of ten or more. This chain uses TRBV10-2 with TRBJ2-1; D possibly corresponds to TRBD1 (8 bases). CDR1 WSHSY and CDR2 SAAADI come from the germline V gene. The CDR3 consists of 17 residues. Trimming left V 6 bases short and J 2 bases short, with 20 bases between. The CDR3 region has the DNA TGCGCCAGCAGCCCCCAAACAGGGGGGGCGACCTACAATGAGCAGTTCTTC. It is translated as CASSPQTGGATYNEQFF.

The sample holds one count of this clonotype. Being one base from a much bigger clone, this may be a read error. The missing conserved phenylalanine or tryptophan at the end of this CDR3 makes a read error likely. The chain joins TRBV20-1 to TRBJ1-1, with D uncertain. Germline CDR1 reads DFQATT; CDR2 reads SNEGSKA (reference sequence). The CDR3 length is 15 residues. V was clipped by 3 bases and J by 1 base, with 15 bases between them. The CDR3 sequence: CSASTLRIRNTEAFS. The CDR3 DNA follows: TGCAGTGCTAGTACACTCCGAATCAGGAACACTGAAGCTTTCTCT.